A selection of T cell receptor beta chains follows, all from one sample in a study of shared clonotypes between healthy human individuals. TCRdb's table, derived via immunoSEQ multiplex PCR, lists solely in-frame clones and lacks some. The sample contains roughly 850,000 clones, just over 95% of which appear only once. Sequencing was performed on naive CD8+ T cells sorted from blood. All receptors come from a man aged 30-40 years in good health. The CDR3 runs from the conserved cysteine through the conserved F or W. The order of the fields is V gene, clone size, D gene, J gene, CDR3 DNA, CDR3 protein. A D gene is named only where the DNA matches it firmly. Where a row states a size, it is once, few, many or the class of an expanded clone; other rows omit it.

TRBV27	-	-	TRBJ1-1	TGTGCCAGCAGTGAGGGGATGAACACTGAAGCTTTCTTT	CASSEGMNTEAFF
TRBV11-2	-	TRBD1	TRBJ1-5	TGTGCCAGCAGCTTAAGGGGACAGGGGGCTCGCAATCAGCCCCAGCATTTT	CASSLRGQGARNQPQHF
TRBV7-8	-	TRBD2	TRBJ2-7	TGTGCCAGCAGCTCCCTAGCGGGAGTACTCTACGAGCAGTACTTC	CASSSLAGVLYEQYF
TRBV6-1	-	TRBD1	TRBJ1-5	TGTGCCAGCAGTGAACGGGACAGCACCAATCAGCCCCAGCATTTT	CASSERDSTNQPQHF
TRBV18	-	-	TRBJ2-7	TGTGCCAGCTCACCGAACACAGCCTACGAGCAGTACTTC	CASSPNTAYEQYF
TRBV7-9	-	-	TRBJ1-1	TGTGCCAGCAGCTCTGTTGGACGGCTGAACACTGAAGCTTTCTTT	CASSSVGRLNTEAFF
TRBV4-1	-	-	TRBJ2-5	TGCGCCAGCAGCCCGGCCGGAGGGTTGGACCAAGAGACCCAGTACTTC	CASSPAGGLDQETQYF
TRBV11-2	few	-	TRBJ2-2	TGTGCCAGCAGCTCCACCGGGGAGCTGTTTTTT	CASSSTGELFF
TRBV28	-	-	TRBJ2-6	TGTGCCAGCAGTTTATTTGGCTCTGGGGCCAACGTCCTGACTTTC	CASSLFGSGANVLTF
TRBV7-6	-	-	TRBJ1-1	TGTGCCAGCAGCTTGACAGGTGGGAACACTGAAGCTTTCTTT	CASSLTGGNTEAFF
TRBV2	-	-	TRBJ2-2	TGTGCCAGCAGTCCCGGGGAGCTGTTTTTT	CASSPGELFF
TRBV6-5	-	-	TRBJ1-2	TGTGCCAGCAGTTATCAGGGCTCGCATGGCTACACCTTC	CASSYQGSHGYTF
TRBV7-9	-	-	TRBJ1-1	TGTGCCAGCAGCCCGGGACCTCTTCAAGCTTTCTTT	CASSPGPLQAFF
TRBV7-8	-	-	TRBJ2-1	TGTGCCAGCAGAAAACTAAGTGGGAGTCTCAATGAGCAGTTCTTC	CASRKLSGSLNEQFF
TRBV5-5	-	-	TRBJ1-5	TGTGCCAGCAGCTCAGCTCCTACCAGCAATCAGCCCCAGCATTTT	CASSSAPTSNQPQHF
TRBV4-2	-	-	TRBJ2-1	TGTGCCAGCAGCCAAGTGGCACAGGGCGGCAATGAGCAGTTCTTC	CASSQVAQGGNEQFF
TRBV5-5	-	-	TRBJ2-3	TGTGCCAGCAGCTTTTTGTGGGGCACAGATACGCAGTATTTT	CASSFLWGTDTQYF
TRBV6-1	-	TRBD2	TRBJ2-7	TGTGCCAGCAGTGAACCGGTGGGAGGGCCGTACGAGCAGTACTTC	CASSEPVGGPYEQYF
TRBV6-6	-	TRBD1	TRBJ2-5	TGTGCCAGCAGTAGCGGACAGGGTAGCAACTTC	CASSSGQGSNF
TRBV15	-	TRBD1	TRBJ1-1	TGTGCCACCAGCAGAGACTGGACAGGACAGAACACTGAAGCTTTCTTT	CATSRDWTGQNTEAFF
TRBV18	-	TRBD2	TRBJ2-7	TGTGCCAGCTCACCACCGTGGAGTAGCGGGAGACGAGACGAGCAGTACTTC	CASSPPWSSGRRDEQYF
TRBV15	-	TRBD1	TRBJ2-3	TGTGCCACCAGCGTCGCCGGACAGGAAAACACAGATACGCAGTATTTT	CATSVAGQENTDTQYF
TRBV18	-	TRBD1	TRBJ2-7	TGTGCCAGCTCTCCGGGACAGTATGAATACGAGCAGTACTTC	CASSPGQYEYEQYF
TRBV5-5	-	-	TRBJ1-1	TGTGCCAGCACCTCAATGACCTCGGACACTGAAGCTTTCTTT	CASTSMTSDTEAFF
TRBV2	-	-	TRBJ2-7	TGTGCCAGCAGTGATCGAACAGCCAGCTCCTACGAGCAGTACTTC	CASSDRTASSYEQYF
TRBV7-6	-	TRBD1	TRBJ2-7	TGTGCCAGCAGCCCCAGGGGGTTAGGTACTGGCGAGCAGTACTTC	CASSPRGLGTGEQYF
TRBV28	-	-	TRBJ2-7	TGTGCCAGCAGTTTACGCGGCCCCCTGTTGGAGCAGTACTTC	CASSLRGPLLEQYF
TRBV2	-	-	TRBJ1-2	TGTGCCAGCAGTGAATGGGACACCGAAAACTATGGCTACACCTTC	CASSEWDTENYGYTF
TRBV9	-	TRBD2	TRBJ2-7	TGTGCCAGCAGCGTAGGATCTAGCGGGAGTTTCGAGCAGTACTTC	CASSVGSSGSFEQYF
TRBV7-9	once	-	TRBJ2-1	TGTGCCAGCAGCTTAACGGGGCAAAGCTCCTACAATGAGCAGTTCTTC	CASSLTGQSSYNEQFF
TRBV29-1	-	TRBD1	TRBJ2-7	TGCAGCGTTGCGCCAGGGGGTGTTAGCGAGCAGTACTTC	CSVAPGGVSEQYF
TRBV7-9	-	-	TRBJ1-5	TGTGCCAGCAGCTCAGCAGATAATAGCAATCAGCCCCAGCATTTT	CASSSADNSNQPQHF
TRBV27	once	-	TRBJ2-3	TGTGCCAGCAGTGGGGGCTGGGGAACAGATACGCAGTATTTT	CASSGGWGTDTQYF
TRBV9	-	TRBD1	TRBJ1-3	TGTGCCAGCAGCGTAGATCCCAATTGGACAGGCTCTGGAAACACCATATATTTT	CASSVDPNWTGSGNTIYF
TRBV6-1	-	-	TRBJ2-7	TGTGCCAGCAGCCTGACGAGGGGGGGTACCTACGAGCAGTACTTC	CASSLTRGGTYEQYF
TRBV7-9	once	-	TRBJ2-1	TGTGCCAGCAGCAGAATTTACAATGAGCAGTTCTTC	CASSRIYNEQFF
TRBV27	-	TRBD2	TRBJ2-7	TGTGCCAGCACCGGCGGGACTAGCGGGAGGGGGATTCTCGAGCAGTACTTC	CASTGGTSGRGILEQYF
TRBV5-1	-	-	TRBJ2-7	TGCGCCAGCAGCTGGGGCAGGCAGGGGCCCGAGCAGTACTTC	CASSWGRQGPEQYF
TRBV5-1	once	TRBD1	TRBJ2-7	TGCGCCAGCAGCGAGGACCCCGGGACAGGGACTTCCTACGAGCAGTACTTC	CASSEDPGTGTSYEQYF
TRBV11-2	-	-	TRBJ2-5	TGTGCCAGCAGCGATAGGAGCAGGAGGCGTGGAGAGACCCAGTACTTC	CASSDRSRRRGETQYF
TRBV27	-	TRBD1	TRBJ1-4	TGTGCCAGCAGTCCACGGACAGGGAGAGATGAAAAACTGTTTTTT	CASSPRTGRDEKLFF
TRBV7-9	-	TRBD1	TRBJ2-5	TGTGCCAGCAGCTACAGTCGGGCAGGGGGTGAGACCCAGTACTTC	CASSYSRAGGETQYF
TRBV14	-	-	TRBJ2-1	TGTGCCAGCAGCCAAGAAGTAGCATACAATGAGCAGTTCTTC	CASSQEVAYNEQFF
TRBV11-2	once	TRBD1	TRBJ1-5	TGTGCCAGCAGCCTACAGGGGCCGGGGTTCAATCAGCCCCAGCATTTT	CASSLQGPGFNQPQHF
TRBV7-6	-	-	TRBJ2-3	TGTGCCAGCAGCTTAGCGCCTCCTACTAGGGATACGCAGTATTTT	CASSLAPPTRDTQYF
TRBV5-1	-	-	TRBJ2-1	TGCGCCAGTAGTCACTTCCCGGGTGAGCAGTTCTTC	CASSHFPGEQFF
TRBV4-1	-	-	TRBJ1-5	TGCGCCAGCAGCCTTCTAACCCTCAAGCCCCAGCATTTT	CASSLLTLKPQHF